The TCR beta chain described here comes from a study of blood T cell repertoires in COVID-19. Study at large: Acute and convalescent COVID-19 specimens originated in the United States, Italy and Spain. T cells, B-cell-depleted T cells, or PBMCs provided the cDNA or gDNA that served as material.

The CDR3 loop spans 16 amino acids. The ends lost 0 bases at V and 2 bases at J; junction bases unmatched: 5. In germline, CDR1 is LNHDA, CDR2 SQIVND (reference sequence). Per the authors' pipeline: For nucleated cells, counts were estimated from reference gene primer amplification. Repertoires were generated with immunoSEQ multiplex PCR, while TCRdb's copy carries only in-frame clones and drops some. V and J calls and clone size are copied from that table; D and trimming were computed from the DNA. The data hold hundreds of thousands of clones, with nearly 90% observed a single time. Participants' reported clinical history set cohort assignment.

The receptor's source is a woman younger than 30 with acute COVID-19. The chain links TRBV19 to TRBJ2-3; 7 bases match TRBD1. The sample comprised PBMCs or T cells enriched from blood (not recorded which). CDR3 in amino acids: CASSIDLGQYTDTQYF. The CDR3 bases are TGTGCCAGTAGTATAGATCTGGGACAGTACACAGATACGCAGTATTTT.